The 9 T cell receptor beta chains reported below all come from one sample, sequenced in a study of shared clonotypes between healthy human individuals. It was CD45RO-negative cells, positively selected for CCR7, that made up naive CD8 cells, with terminally differentiated effector memory CD45RA+ cells excluded. Generated by immunoSEQ multiplex PCR, the TCRdb table keeps only in-frame clones and is missing some. The sample includes about 1,800,000 clones, about 95% of them seen just once. The material sequenced was naive CD8+ T cells sorted from blood. These receptors all stem from a man younger than 30 in good health.

This chain connects TRBV5-1 to TRBJ2-7; 7 nucleotides agree with TRBD1. CDR1 SGHRS and CDR2 YFSETQ come from the germline V gene. V gave up 4 bases and J gave up 2 bases; unmatched junction bases: 6. This CDR3 spans 14 amino acids. Here the CDR3 reads CASSASGQPYEQYF. The CDR3 DNA reads TGCGCCAGCAGCGCGTCGGGACAGCCCTACGAGCAGTACTTC.

The chain is built from TRBV5-5 and TRBJ2-5; no firm D call. This CDR3 has 15 residues. Between the trimmed V and J ends, which lost 0 bases and 2 bases, there was a span of 11 bases. Germline loops: CDR1 SGHKS, CDR2 YYEKEE (reference sequence). CDR3 loop: CASSLAFASQETQYF. DNA of the CDR3: TGTGCCAGCAGCTTGGCCTTTGCCAGTCAAGAGACCCAGTACTTC.

This chain joins TRBV9 and TRBJ1-5; 8 bases are a match to TRBD1. CDR1 is SGDLS, CDR2 YYNGEE, per germline. J lost 5 bases, V lost 3 bases, and 7 bases had no gene match. The CDR3 has 15 residues. The CDR3 loop reads CASSAGTGLYQPQHF. In DNA form, the CDR3 reads TGTGCCAGCAGCGCCGGGACAGGTTTGTATCAGCCCCAGCATTTT.

This clone was seen just once. As DNA, the CDR3 is TGTGCCAGCAGTTTTCAGAATTCACCCCTCCACTTT. Protein product: CASSFQNSPLHF. This sequence joins TRBV28 and TRBJ1-6; D call uncertain. V was pared by 3 bases and J by 7 bases, with 4 bases between. This CDR3 contains 12 residues. Germline-derived CDR1 and CDR2 are MDHEN and SYDVKM.

The chain has TRBV2 and TRBJ1-1, with D unclear. The germline V gene encodes CDR1 SNHLY and CDR2 FYNNEI. Trimming stripped 7 bases from V and 5 bases from J, with 14 bases between. The CDR3 covers 13 residues. The CDR3 DNA follows: TGTGCCAGCAACCAAGACGGTGGTACTGAAGCTTTCTTT. It translates to CASNQDGGTEAFF.

This clone was seen a few times. This chain joins TRBV14 and TRBJ1-2; D call uncertain. Deletions cut 0 bases from V and 0 bases from J, with 5 bases between. The CDR3 runs 14 residues. CDR1 and CDR2 from the germline V gene are SGHDN and FVKESK. This CDR3 is CASSQDSSNYGYTF. The CDR3, as DNA: TGTGCCAGCAGCCAAGACTCATCTAACTATGGCTACACCTTC.

This clone was seen only a few times. Other DNA sequences in the same sample also yield this CDR3. The chain links TRBV6-5 to TRBJ2-7, with 7 bases fitting TRBD1. CDR3 length: 14 amino acids. The germline V gene encodes CDR1 MNHEY and CDR2 SVGAGI. J gave up 3 bases and V 0 bases, and 2 bases lay outside the gene matches. CDR3 coding DNA: TGTGCCAGCAGTTACTCAGGGGGCGGCTACGAGCAGTACTTC. This gives the protein CASSYSGGGYEQYF.

This clone was observed once. This sequence joins TRBV6-5 and TRBJ2-7; 7 bases are a match to TRBD1. The V and J ends lost 6 bases and 7 bases, in that order; junction bases with no gene match: 9. Germline CDR1 is MNHEY and CDR2 is SVGAGI. The CDR3 spans 13 residues. The CDR3: CASREAGGEEQYF. The DNA for the CDR3 is TGTGCCAGCAGGGAGGCAGGGGGAGAAGAGCAGTACTTC.

The genes are TRBV9 and TRBJ2-1, with 9 nucleotides matching TRBD2. Germline trimming cut 0 bases from V and 0 bases from J; bases unmatched to any gene: 1. The CDR3 contains 16 residues. Germline V gives CDR1 SGDLS, CDR2 YYNGEE. In DNA form, the CDR3 reads TGTGCCAGCAGCGTAGGCGGGAGGGGCTCCTACAATGAGCAGTTCTTC. It encodes CASSVGGRGSYNEQFF.